Included here is one T cell receptor beta chain sequence, with context. These data are taken from a study of T cells after yellow fever vaccination. Universal primer sites and UMIs were introduced during 5'RACE template-switching synthesis of TCR cDNA. TCRdb analysed the 5' RACE reads with MiXCR anew, one entry per CDR3 protein. The sample yields 500,000 to 550,000 distinct CDR3 sequences, 21% seen once. Sequenced material: PBMCs, taken approximately 20 days after the first yellow fever vaccination. The receptor's source is a man in his late teens or twenties who received the YFV17D yellow fever vaccine.

This CDR3 is CSAYTTYEQYF. Here the CDR3 DNA reads TGCAGTGCTTATACCACCTACGAGCAGTACTTC. The chain couples TRBV20-1 to TRBJ2-7; no firm D call. The CDR3 covers 11 residues. V gave up 5 bases and J gave up 2 bases, with 7 bases separating them. Germline values: CDR1 DFQATT, CDR2 SNEGSKA (reference sequence).